This entry is about one TCR beta chain. This CDR3 spans 16 amino acids. The data were taken from a study of control samples from healthy donors and cancer patients. Using immunoSEQ multiplex PCR, the repertoire was profiled, and TCRdb retains in-frame clones only, with some absent. The sample gives under 450,000 clones, about 93% of which show up once; just under 6.5% is in the top ten. This TCR derives from a middle-aged man with head and neck cancer. The chain is built from TRBV21-1 and TRBJ1-5; TRBD1, as called in the table, went unchecked against the DNA. TRBV21-1 is termed a pseudogene. The sample consisted of PBMCs. CDR3 coding DNA: TGTGCCAGAAACCCCCAGGGACAGGGGTTGCATCAGCCCCAGCATTTT. This encodes CARNPQGQGLHQPQHF.